One and the same sample provided the 27 T cell receptor beta chains below, sequenced in a study of OX40 agonist ivuxolimab in advanced cancers. Some clones are missing from TCRdb's copy, which holds only in-frame ones; the method was immunoSEQ multiplex PCR. This table holds roughly 54,000 clones, 80% to 90% found once. The source material was CD4+ or CD8+ T cells sorted from blood, sampled in a trial of the OX40 agonist ivuxolimab. The source is an adult with an advanced solid tumor such as melanoma, head and neck, liver or kidney cancer.

This clone has only a few counts. V usage is TRBV30 and J usage is TRBJ1-4; no clear D gene. Trimming stripped 2 bases from V and 8 bases from J, with 12 bases between. The CDR3 totals 13 residues. Germline assignment: CDR1 GTSNPN and CDR2 SVGIG (reference sequence). In nucleotides, the CDR3 is TGTGCCTGGAGTCCCTCCCGAGGGGAAAAACTGTTTTTT. Encoded protein: CAWSPSRGEKLFF.

This sequence joins TRBV4-2 and TRBJ1-1; a weak D match, TRBD1 (5 bases). The CDR3 length is 14 residues. V lost 0 bases and J 4 bases, leaving 9 bases between the germline ends. Per germline, CDR1 LGHNA and CDR2 YNFKEQ. CDR3 bases: TGTGCCAGCAGCCAAGAACAAAGGGGCACTGAAGCTTTCTTT. Translated: CASSQEQRGTEAFF.

The count of this clone is one. The chain carries TRBV7-8 and TRBJ1-2, with TRBD1 identical over 8 bases. This CDR3 region has 16 residues. J was trimmed by 4 bases and V by 3 bases; bases with no gene match: 10. In germline, CDR1 is SGHVS, CDR2 FQNEAQ. CDR3 bases: TGTGCCAGCAGCTTGAACACCGGGACAGGCGGCTATGGCTACACCTTC. Its protein product is CASSLNTGTGGYGYTF.

The V and J genes are TRBV5-1 and TRBJ2-3, with D unresolved. Germline V gene lookup returns CDR1 SGHRS and CDR2 YFSETQ. Trimming pared 2 bases from V and 5 bases from J, leaving 3 bases between. This CDR3 spans 11 amino acids. The CDR3 protein is CASSFGDTQYF. CDR3 in DNA: TGCGCCAGCAGCTTTGGAGATACGCAGTATTTT.

The chain uses TRBV2 and TRBJ2-4, with 10 bases that match TRBD1. Germline values: CDR1 SNHLY, CDR2 FYNNEI. Trimming cost V 6 bases and J 0 bases; bases outside gene matches: 8. The CDR3 is made up of 17 amino acids. The CDR3 bases are TGTGCCAGCAGAGCCCCGGGACAGGGGTTAGCCAAAAACATTCAGTACTTC. It translates to CASRAPGQGLAKNIQYF.

This clone has a single count. V is TRBV5-1 and J is TRBJ1-1, with a tentative D call TRBD1 (5 bases). CDR1 is SGHRS, CDR2 YFSETQ, per germline. The CDR3 totals 13 residues. Trimming took off 2 bases at V and 7 bases at J, with 12 bases between the two ends. The CDR3 sequence: CASSFQGEGEAFF. The CDR3 region has the DNA TGCGCCAGCAGCTTCCAGGGTGAAGGTGAAGCTTTCTTT. Full variable domain (rest looked up from reference TRBV5-1 and TRBJ1-1): KAGVTQTPRYLIKTRGQQVTLSCSPISGHRSVSWYQQTPGQGLQFLFEYFSETQRNKGNFPGRFSGRQFSNSRSEMNVSTLELGDSALYLCASSFQGEGEAFFGQGTRLTVV.

V gene TRBV25-1 combines with J gene TRBJ2-1, with D unresolved. CDR3 length equals 10 residues. With 8 bases removed from V and 6 bases from J, the gap between germline ends came to 5 bases. CDR1 is MGHDK and CDR2 is SYGVNS in the germline V gene. The CDR3 DNA follows: TGTGCCAGCCCCTGCAATGAGCAGTTCTTC. Its protein product is CASPCNEQFF. Based on the CDR3 plus reference TRBV25-1 and TRBJ2-1, the full variable domain is EADIYQTPRYLVIGTGKKITLECSQTMGHDKMYWYQQDPGMELHLIHYSYGVNSTEKGDLSSESTVSRIRTEHFPLTLESARPSHTSQYLCASPCNEQFFGPGTRLTVL.

This clone has just one count. The rearrangement joins TRBV15 to TRBJ2-1; D is unresolved. V dropped 5 bases and J dropped 9 bases, with 11 bases sitting between them. CDR1 is LNHNV, CDR2 YYDKDF, per germline (reference sequence). This CDR3 contains 12 residues. The CDR3 sequence: CATSSQPGEQFF. Here the CDR3 DNA reads TGTGCCACCAGCTCACAGCCGGGTGAGCAGTTCTTC.

The rearrangement uses TRBV18 and TRBJ1-2, with TRBD1 identical over 7 bases. The CDR3 extends over 16 amino acids. Per germline, CDR1 KGHSH and CDR2 LQKENI. V was clipped by 0 bases and J by 5 bases; unmatched bases: 9. In DNA form, the CDR3 reads TGTGCCAGCTCACCACCCCCAGGGGGGCTGGGGTATGGCTACACCTTC. Translating it yields CASSPPPGGLGYGYTF.

This clone was observed a few times. The V and J genes are TRBV19 and TRBJ1-2; TRBD1 matches 8 bases. V trimming: 7 bases; J trimming: 9 bases; junction bases outside the gene matches: 10. The CDR3 consists of 13 residues. The germline CDR1 and CDR2 sequences are LNHDA and SQIVND (reference sequence). The DNA of the CDR3 is TGTGCCAGTACCCTATGGGGACAGGATCGCTACACCTTC. This gives the protein CASTLWGQDRYTF.

This chain uses TRBV30 with TRBJ1-4; 8 nucleotides line up with TRBD1. This CDR3 is 14 amino acids long. The ends lost 2 bases at V and 7 bases at J; junction bases unmatched: 6. CDR1 GTSNPN and CDR2 SVGIG come from the germline V gene (reference sequence). The CDR3 sequence: CAWSTRDRLEKLFF. In nucleotides, the CDR3 is TGTGCCTGGAGTACCCGGGACAGGCTTGAAAAACTGTTTTTT.

This CDR3 is CASSLGFNEQFF. CDR3 DNA: TGTGCCAGCAGCTTAGGGTTCAATGAGCAGTTCTTC. The chain recombines TRBV11-3 with TRBJ2-1; D remains ambiguous. CDR1 is SGHNT, CDR2 YENEEA, per germline. The V end lost 1 base, the J end lost 6 bases, and 4 bases lay between the germline ends. The CDR3 has 12 amino acids.

The chain links TRBV7-9 to TRBJ2-1; D ambiguous. The CDR3 totals 19 residues. Germline V gene sequence: CDR1 SEHNR, CDR2 FQNEAQ (reference sequence). V was cut by 6 bases and J by 0 bases, with 24 bases left in between. CDR3 bases: TGTGCCAGCAGTCCTGGGCGGTCTGCTCTTGAAAGCTCCTACAATGAGCAGTTCTTC. Translated: CASSPGRSALESSYNEQFF. Looking up the rest from reference TRBV7-9 and TRBJ2-1 gives the full variable domain: DTGVSQNPRHKITKRGQNVTFRCDPISEHNRLYWYRQTLGQGPEFLTYFQNEAQLEKSRLLSDRFSAERPKGSFSTLEIQRTEQGDSAMYLCASSPGRSALESSYNEQFFGPGTRLTVL.

The rearrangement uses TRBV10-1 and TRBJ1-3; no clear D gene. Germline lookup yields CDR1 WNHNN and CDR2 SYGVQD (reference sequence). There are 12 residues in the CDR3. V was clipped by 5 bases and J by 8 bases, with 10 bases between them. This CDR3 is CASSPGSDTIYF. DNA of the CDR3: TGCGCCAGCAGTCCCGGATCGGACACCATATATTTT.

The J gene is TRBJ2-1, the V gene TRBV6-1; 14 nucleotides agree with TRBD2. The CDR3 runs to 17 residues. Trimming removed 3 bases from V and 10 bases from J; junction bases left unmatched: 11. Per the germline V gene, CDR1 is MNHNS and CDR2 is SASEGT. The CDR3, as DNA: TGTGCCAGCAGTGACCACAGACTAGCGGGAGGGATTTACGAGCAGTTCTTC. Protein product: CASSDHRLAGGIYEQFF.

This clone was counted only a few times. This sequence joins TRBV5-6 and TRBJ2-1; D uncertain. The CDR3 extends over 11 amino acids. Trimming took 5 bases from V and 10 from J, leaving 10 bases between them. CDR1 is SGHDT and CDR2 is YYEEEE in the germline V gene. The CDR3 DNA sequence: TGTGCCAGCAGTTCCGACTGGGAGCAGTTCTTC. Protein product: CASSSDWEQFF.

V gene TRBV7-9 combines with J gene TRBJ2-5; TRBD1 agrees at 11 bases. CDR3 length equals 16 residues. Germline trimming cut 3 bases from V and 0 bases from J; bases unmatched to any gene: 3. Germline V lookup: CDR1 SEHNR, CDR2 FQNEAQ (reference sequence). The CDR3, as DNA: TGTGCCAGCAGCTTGGGGACAGGGGGTTACCAAGAGACCCAGTACTTC. This gives the protein CASSLGTGGYQETQYF.

The CDR3 loop is CASTSEWGSEAFF. In DNA, the CDR3 is TGTGCCAGCACCTCGGAGTGGGGGAGTGAAGCTTTCTTT. This sequence joins TRBV6-1 and TRBJ1-1, with D possibly being TRBD1 (5 bases). This CDR3 has 13 residues. V gave up 7 bases and J gave up 7 bases, with 16 bases separating them. Germline CDR1 reads MNHNS; CDR2 reads SASEGT.

The chain is built from TRBV29-1 and TRBJ1-1; weak D call: TRBD1 (6 bases). V lost 4 bases to trimming and J lost 1 base, with 10 bases between them. Germline lookup yields CDR1 SQVTM and CDR2 ANQGSEA. The CDR3 is 13 residues long. This CDR3 reads CSVGVGANTEAFF. The CDR3 DNA reads as TGCAGCGTTGGGGTGGGGGCGAACACTGAAGCTTTCTTT. Variable domain in full (rest from reference TRBV29-1 and TRBJ1-1): SAVISQKPSRDICQRGTSLTIQCQVDSQVTMMFWYRQQPGQSLTLIATANQGSEATYESGFVIDKFPISRPNLTFSTLTVSNMSPEDSSIYLCSVGVGANTEAFFGQGTRLTVV.

This clone has a single count. V usage is TRBV6-6 and J usage is TRBJ1-5; no clear D gene. Germline CDR1 is MNHNY and CDR2 is SVGAGI (reference sequence). This CDR3 contains 13 residues. Trimming removed 6 bases from V and 7 bases from J, with 13 bases in between. The CDR3 DNA sequence: TGTGCCAGCAGCCCCCGCCAGGAACAGCCCCAGCATTTT. It codes for CASSPRQEQPQHF.

The chain couples TRBV28 to TRBJ2-7, with D perhaps given as TRBD1 or TRBD2 (7 bases each). This CDR3 has 15 amino acids. Per germline, CDR1 MDHEN and CDR2 SYDVKM. The V and J ends lost 3 bases and 2 bases respectively, with 14 bases between them. The CDR3 loop reads CASSFRQGGPYEQYF. CDR3 coding DNA: TGTGCCAGCAGTTTTCGGCAGGGGGGGCCCTACGAGCAGTACTTC.

The chain links TRBV27 to TRBJ2-5; 12 positions match TRBD2. CDR1 and CDR2 (germline): MNHEY, SMNVEV (reference sequence). This CDR3 contains 15 residues. V lost 4 bases to trimming and J lost 4 bases; unmatched junction nucleotides: 4. The DNA for the CDR3 is TGTGCCAGCAGTTCGACTAGCGGGGGAGGAGAGACCCAGTACTTC. Protein sequence: CASSSTSGGGETQYF.

The rearrangement joins TRBV7-9 to TRBJ2-1; 8 bases map to TRBD1. Germline lookup yields CDR1 SEHNR and CDR2 FQNEAQ (reference sequence). The CDR3 extends over 14 amino acids. V shed 6 bases and J 3 bases; nucleotides not matched to a gene: 4. CDR3 DNA: TGTGCCAGCAGAACCGGGACAGGCTACAATGAGCAGTTCTTC. Protein: CASRTGTGYNEQFF.

This sequence joins TRBV5-4 and TRBJ2-3; D may be TRBD2 (6 bases). The V end was cut by 2 bases, the J end by 11 bases, with 18 bases between. Germline CDR1 is SGHNT and CDR2 is YYREEE (reference sequence). The CDR3 loop spans 14 amino acids. CDR3 sequence (DNA): TGTGCCAGCAGCTTTAAGCCGGGAGCCCCGATGCAGTATTTT. It yields the protein CASSFKPGAPMQYF.

The chain joins TRBV6-1 to TRBJ1-3; D unresolved. Trimming left V 4 bases short and J 0 bases short, with 16 bases between. The CDR3 sequence is 17 residues long. Per germline, CDR1 MNHNS and CDR2 SASEGT. DNA of the CDR3: TGTGCCAGCAGTGGGTCGGGAGGGCTCGGCTCTGGAAACACCATATATTTT. This gives the protein CASSGSGGLGSGNTIYF.

This clone was detected only once. The chain couples TRBV5-6 to TRBJ1-6, with unresolved D. CDR3 length: 14 amino acids. V was trimmed by 0 bases and J by 7 bases, leaving 8 bases between them. Germline V gene lookup returns CDR1 SGHDT and CDR2 YYEEEE. CDR3 DNA sequence: TGTGCCAGCAGCTTGGCCTTGGGGAATTCACCCCTCCACTTT. Amino acids: CASSLALGNSPLHF. Combining the CDR3 with reference TRBV5-6 and TRBJ1-6 gives the whole variable domain DAGVTQSPTHLIKTRGQQVTLRCSPKSGHDTVSWYQQALGQGPQFIFQYYEEEERQRGNFPDRFSGHQFPNYSSELNVNALLLGDSALYLCASSLALGNSPLHFGNGTRLTVT.

The V and J genes are TRBV7-2 and TRBJ2-7, with TRBD2 matching 8 bases. Per the germline V gene, CDR1 is SGHTA and CDR2 is FQGNSA. With V trimmed by 4 bases and J by 6 bases, 11 bases remained unmatched. This CDR3 has 15 residues. CDR3 bases: TGTGCCAGCAGCTCAAACTCGGGACTAGTATCCGAGCAGTACTTC. It translates to CASSSNSGLVSEQYF. The whole variable domain, filled in from reference TRBV7-2 and TRBJ2-7, reads GAGVSQSPSNKVTEKGKDVELRCDPISGHTALYWYRQSLGQGLEFLIYFQGNSAPDKSGLPSDRFSAERTGGSVSTLTIQRTQQEDSAVYLCASSSNSGLVSEQYFGPGTRLTVT.